The 31 T cell receptor beta chains given below trace back to one sample, sequenced in a study of T cells after posttransplantation cyclophosphamide. The method was immunoSEQ multiplex PCR; TCRdb's version includes in-frame clones alone and lacks a portion of them. The sample contains roughly 34,000 clones, none of them singletons. The sample consisted of PBMCs. The receptors were gathered from a woman in her 30s in good health and a related stem cell transplant donor.

There are many counts of this clone. The chain employs TRBV9 and TRBJ1-3; no firm D call. Germline V lookup: CDR1 SGDLS, CDR2 YYNGEE. The ends were cut back, 3 bases at V and 1 base at J, with 11 bases in the middle. This CDR3 has 15 residues. CDR3 residues: CASSAGLLSGNTIYF. CDR3 bases: TGTGCCAGCAGCGCCGGACTGCTGTCTGGAAACACCATATATTTT. The variable domain in full, with the rest retrieved from reference TRBV9 and TRBJ1-3, is DSGVTQTPKHLITATGQRVTLRCSPRSGDLSVYWYQQSLDQGLQFLIQYYNGEERAKGNILERFSAQQFPDLHSELNLSSLELGDSALYFCASSAGLLSGNTIYFGEGSWLTVV.

This clone was counted a few times. V usage is TRBV18 and J usage is TRBJ1-5; D perhaps matches TRBD1 (5 bases). CDR1 is KGHSH, CDR2 LQKENI, per germline. This CDR3 region has 15 residues. Deletions cut 2 bases from V and 2 bases from J, with 10 bases between. This chain's CDR3 is CASSPGANGNQPQHF. The CDR3 region has the DNA TGTGCCAGCTCACCAGGGGCGAATGGCAATCAGCCCCAGCATTTT.

This clone was seen at least ten times. The J gene is TRBJ1-6, the V gene TRBV23-1; TRBD1 aligns across 7 bases. TRBV23-1 carries the ORF label, with uncertain function. Trimming cost V 8 bases and J 6 bases; bases outside gene matches: 13. The CDR3 runs to 16 residues. In DNA, the CDR3 is TGCGCCAGCGGACCGAGACAGGGAATGGTTAATTCACCCCTCCACTTT. Translated, it gives CASGPRQGMVNSPLHF.

This clone was counted ten times or more. This chain links TRBV5-5 with TRBJ1-5; maybe TRBD1 (6 bases). V gave up 0 bases and J gave up 1 base, with 8 bases separating them. Germline V lookup: CDR1 SGHKS, CDR2 YYEKEE (reference sequence). The CDR3 sequence is 15 residues long. The CDR3 spells CASSLGQGSNQPQHF. The DNA of the CDR3 is TGTGCCAGCAGCTTGGGGCAGGGGAGCAATCAGCCCCAGCATTTT.

The table lists this clone with a few counts. The chain links TRBV29-1 to TRBJ2-2; 7 bases align to TRBD2. This CDR3 is 13 amino acids long. V was pared by 6 bases and J by 4 bases, with 5 bases of the junction left unmatched. CDR1 and CDR2 (germline): SQVTM, ANQGSEA. The DNA of the CDR3 is TGCAGCGTGGGGAGGGCGGGCACCGGGGAGCTGTTTTTT. It specifies CSVGRAGTGELFF.

V is TRBV7-9 and J is TRBJ1-2; D is ambiguous. Germline CDR1 and CDR2: SEHNR and FQNEAQ (reference sequence). V lost 4 bases and J lost 4, with 19 bases in between. This CDR3 spans 16 amino acids. CDR3 bases: TGTGCCAGCAGCTCTATCACTTTATCGGGTCCCTATGGCTACACCTTC. Protein: CASSSITLSGPYGYTF.

This clone was found many times. V gene TRBV25-1 combines with J gene TRBJ2-3; D uncertain. The CDR3 has 13 amino acids. The V gene lost 0 bases and the J gene lost 6 bases, with 7 bases spanning the gap. Germline lookup yields CDR1 MGHDK and CDR2 SYGVNS. The DNA for the CDR3 is TGTGCCAGCAGTGAATACTCCGGGGATACGCAGTATTTT. It encodes CASSEYSGDTQYF.

This clone was observed a few times. The V call is TRBV30, the J call TRBJ1-6; TRBD1 might be the D (5 bases). CDR3 length equals 16 residues. V was cut by 2 bases and J by 2 bases, with 13 bases left in between. CDR1 and CDR2 (germline): GTSNPN, SVGIG (reference sequence). The CDR3 DNA reads as TGTGCCTGGAGTCAATCGGGGGTCGCCTATAATTCACCCCTCCACTTT. This codes for CAWSQSGVAYNSPLHF.

The sample holds a few counts of this clone. A single base separates this from a much larger clone, so it may be a read error. The V call is TRBV6-2 or TRBV6-3, the J call TRBJ1-1, with D possibly matching TRBD1 (6 bases). This CDR3 spans 15 amino acids. Germline V gene data show CDR1 as MNHEY and CDR2 as SVGEGT. The chain's CDR3 is CASSYAAGANTQAFF. CDR3 nucleotide sequence: TGTGCCAGCAGTTACGCGGCAGGGGCGAACACTCAAGCTTTCTTT.

This clone came up many times. The chain carries TRBV7-2 and TRBJ2-3; 7 bases are a match to TRBD2. Germline V gene lookup returns CDR1 SGHTA and CDR2 FQGNSA. J was trimmed by 4 bases and V by 8 bases; bases with no gene match: 9. There are 14 residues in the CDR3. The CDR3 DNA follows: TGTGCCAGCGCCCGGAAGGCGGGGGCAGATACGCAGTATTTT. Translation: CASARKAGADTQYF. Full variable domain (missing parts from reference TRBV7-2 and TRBJ2-3): GAGVSQSPSNKVTEKGKDVELRCDPISGHTALYWYRQSLGQGLEFLIYFQGNSAPDKSGLPSDRFSAERTGGSVSTLTIQRTQQEDSAVYLCASARKAGADTQYFGPGTRLTVL.

This clone appeared many times. The V call is TRBV7-3, the J call TRBJ2-2, with TRBD2 as a possible D gene (6 bases). The CDR3 is 14 amino acids. Germline V CDR1 and CDR2: SGHTA, FQGTGA. The V end was cut by 5 bases, the J end by 9 bases, with 16 bases between. The DNA of the CDR3 is TGTGCCAGCAGCCTCGGACGGGGGAACAGGGAGCTGTTTTTT. Its protein product is CASSLGRGNRELFF.

This clone was observed many times. The rearrangement uses TRBV6-2 or TRBV6-3 and TRBJ1-1; D may be TRBD1 (5 bases). Trimming left V 3 bases short and J 3 bases short, with 11 bases between. Germline values: CDR1 MNHEY, CDR2 SVGEGT. The CDR3 extends over 14 amino acids. As DNA, the CDR3 is TGTGCCAGCAGTTATACGGGGGATGACACTGAAGCTTTCTTT. It specifies CASSYTGDDTEAFF.

This clone was seen repeatedly, ten times or more. V usage is TRBV10-3 and J usage is TRBJ2-7; D gene ambiguous. The germline V and J ends were trimmed by 3 bases and 0 bases, with 18 bases remaining between them. The CDR3 length is 17 residues. CDR1 and CDR2 (germline): ENHRY, SYGVKD. Here the CDR3 reads CAISDLDGRRNSYEQYF. The DNA for the CDR3 is TGTGCCATCAGTGATTTGGATGGCCGGCGGAACTCCTACGAGCAGTACTTC.

At least ten counts were recorded for this clone. This sequence joins TRBV2 and TRBJ2-2, with a weak D call TRBD1 (6 bases). V lost 8 bases, J lost 3 bases, and 10 bases lay in between. The CDR3 has 13 residues. Germline CDR1 is SNHLY and CDR2 is FYNNEI. CDR3 sequence reads: CASAGGDTGELFF. The CDR3 bases are TGTGCCAGCGCTGGGGGCGACACCGGGGAGCTGTTTTTT.

This clone was counted ten times or more. V usage is TRBV19 and J usage is TRBJ1-4, with 10 bases identical to TRBD1. The CDR3 loop spans 14 amino acids. Germline CDR1 LNHDA, CDR2 SQIVND (reference sequence). V shed 5 bases and J 6 bases; nucleotides not matched to a gene: 3. The chain's CDR3 is CASSSGTGDEKLFF. The CDR3 bases are TGTGCCAGTAGTTCCGGGACAGGGGATGAAAAACTGTTTTTT.

V and J are TRBV20-1 and TRBJ1-2; no firm D call. This CDR3 spans 11 amino acids. Between the trimmed V and J ends, which lost 2 bases and 3 bases, there was a span of 4 bases. Germline loops: CDR1 DFQATT, CDR2 SNEGSKA (reference sequence). CDR3 sequence reads: CSARRDYGYTF. The DNA for the CDR3 is TGCAGTGCTAGACGGGACTATGGCTACACCTTC.

The table lists this clone with a few counts. The chain carries TRBV5-4 and TRBJ1-2; TRBD1 aligns across 9 bases. Germline trimming cut 4 bases from V and 12 bases from J; bases unmatched to any gene: 13. This CDR3 is 14 amino acids long. Per the germline V gene, CDR1 is SGHNT and CDR2 is YYREEE (reference sequence). CDR3 region: CASSVDRGRRQDTF. The CDR3 nucleotides read TGTGCCAGCAGCGTGGACAGGGGACGGCGACAAGACACCTTC.

The chain recombines TRBV4-3 with TRBJ2-1, with D perhaps TRBD1 (6 bases). V gave up 2 bases and J gave up 8 bases, with 25 bases separating them. Germline V gives CDR1 LGHNA, CDR2 YSLEER. This CDR3 has 18 residues. CDR3 sequence (DNA): TGCGCCAGCAGCCAACTTTCCGATTCAGGGGCGAGGTTCGATGAGCAGTTCTTC. Protein: CASSQLSDSGARFDEQFF.

This clone was detected many times. This chain joins TRBV6-4 and TRBJ1-6; 8 bases align to TRBD1. The CDR3 is 15 amino acids. The germline V gene has CDR1 MRHNA and CDR2 SNTAGT. The junction had 8 bases not matched to a gene; V was cut back by 6 bases and J by 7 bases. Here the CDR3 reads CASSLNTGGNSPLHF. The CDR3 coding sequence is TGTGCCAGCAGCCTTAATACAGGGGGGAATTCACCCCTCCACTTT.

The chain uses TRBV28 and TRBJ1-4; 11 bases map to TRBD1. From germline, CDR1 is MDHEN and CDR2 SYDVKM. The CDR3 length is 16 residues. With V trimmed by 5 bases and J by 7 bases, 9 bases remained unmatched. The CDR3: CASSKRTGGRGEKLFF. The CDR3 DNA sequence: TGTGCCAGCAGTAAACGGACAGGGGGCCGTGGTGAAAAACTGTTTTTT.

There are many counts of this clone. V is TRBV11-2 and J is TRBJ1-1, with D perhaps TRBD1 (6 bases). Germline V lookup: CDR1 SGHAT, CDR2 FQNNGV. The CDR3 is 16 amino acids. Deletions cut 3 bases from V and 0 bases from J, with 14 bases between. Here the CDR3 reads CASSFTGSGVNTEAFF. In DNA form, the CDR3 reads TGTGCCAGCAGCTTCACAGGGTCCGGCGTGAACACTGAAGCTTTCTTT.

At least ten counts were recorded for this clone. The V gene is TRBV7-8, the J gene TRBJ2-1; 9 bases match TRBD2. J gave up 4 bases and V 5 bases, and 6 bases lay outside the gene matches. Germline-derived CDR1 and CDR2 are SGHVS and FQNEAQ. This CDR3 region has 15 residues. This chain's CDR3 is CASSTIAGAYNEQFF. The CDR3 DNA is TGTGCCAGCAGCACGATAGCGGGGGCTTACAATGAGCAGTTCTTC. Looking up the rest from reference TRBV7-8 and TRBJ2-1 gives the full variable domain: GAGVSQSPRYKVAKRGQDVALRCDPISGHVSLFWYQQALGQGPEFLTYFQNEAQLDKSGLPSDRFFAERPEGSVSTLKIQRTQQEDSAVYLCASSTIAGAYNEQFFGPGTRLTVL.

The table lists this clone with many counts. The junction differs from germline at one of its ends, possibly a read error. The rearrangement links TRBV6-6 to TRBJ1-1; tentatively, D is TRBD1 (5 bases). CDR3 size: 14 residues. Germline V gene sequence: CDR1 MNHNY, CDR2 SVGAGI (reference sequence). CDR3 protein: CASRHQTTALRGVF. The CDR3, as DNA: TGTGCCAGCAGACACCAAACCACTGCCCTCCGGGGGGTCTTT.

V usage is TRBV7-2 and J usage is TRBJ2-7; the match to TRBD2 covers 10 bases. Germline V gives CDR1 SGHTA, CDR2 FQGNSA. The CDR3 spans 16 residues. J was trimmed by 6 bases and V by 1 base; bases with no gene match: 9. The CDR3 nucleotides are TGTGCCAGCAGCTTAGTCCCGCTAGCGGGGGTAGTCGAGCAGTACTTC. The encoded protein is CASSLVPLAGVVEQYF.

This clone was seen a few times. V is TRBV7-2 and J is TRBJ2-3, with 9 bases lining up with TRBD2. The CDR3 is made up of 17 amino acids. Germline lookup yields CDR1 SGHTA and CDR2 FQGNSA. The V and J ends lost 1 base and 6 bases, in that order; junction bases with no gene match: 11. Here the CDR3 reads CASSLGLDSGGLDTQYF. CDR3 in DNA: TGTGCCAGCAGCTTAGGGTTGGATAGCGGGGGATTGGATACGCAGTATTTT.

The sample holds many counts of this clone. Other DNA sequences in the sample encode the same CDR3. V and J are TRBV15 and TRBJ1-2; tentative D call: TRBD1 (5 bases). The CDR3 consists of 12 residues. Germline V gene lookup returns CDR1 LNHNV and CDR2 YYDKDF (reference sequence). The germline V and J ends were trimmed by 0 bases and 7 bases, with 6 bases remaining between them. The CDR3 loop reads CATSRDQGGYTF. The DNA for the CDR3 is TGTGCCACCAGCAGAGATCAGGGTGGCTACACCTTC. The entire variable domain, with the rest obtained from reference TRBV15 and TRBJ1-2, is as follows: DAMVIQNPRYQVTQFGKPVTLSCSQTLNHNVMYWYQQKSSQAPKLLFHYYDKDFNNEADTPDNFQSRRPNTSFCFLDIRSPGLGDTAMYLCATSRDQGGYTFGSGTRLTVV.

The chain employs TRBV11-2 and TRBJ1-1; 8 bases agree with TRBD1. Trimming at V came to 3 bases and at J to 4 bases, leaving 4 bases not matched to a gene. The CDR3 is 14 amino acids. Looked up from germline, CDR1 is SGHAT and CDR2 is FQNNGV. CDR3 nucleotide sequence: TGTGCCAGCAGCTTTCCAGGACAGGGCACTGAAGCTTTCTTT. The encoded protein is CASSFPGQGTEAFF. Filled out from reference TRBV11-2 and TRBJ1-1, the complete variable domain reads EAGVAQSPRYKIIEKRQSVAFWCNPISGHATLYWYQQILGQGPKLLIQFQNNGVVDDSQLPKDRFSAERLKGVDSTLKIQPAKLEDSAVYLCASSFPGQGTEAFFGQGTRLTVV.

This clone was seen a few times. The gene calls are TRBV28 and TRBJ1-2; the D gene is possibly TRBD1 (5 bases). Germline V gene data show CDR1 as MDHEN and CDR2 as SYDVKM. This CDR3 has 15 amino acids. Trimming removed 4 bases at V and 0 bases at J, with 12 bases between. CDR3 in amino acids: CASSSPRGANYGYTF. CDR3 nucleotide sequence: TGTGCCAGCAGTTCTCCTCGAGGGGCTAACTATGGCTACACCTTC.

This clone has at least ten counts. This rearrangement joins TRBV10-3 to TRBJ2-7; no definite D call. This CDR3 spans 14 amino acids. Germline CDR1 reads ENHRY; CDR2 reads SYGVKD. Trimming stripped 3 bases from V and 0 bases from J, with 9 bases between. The CDR3 nucleotides read TGTGCCATCAGTGATAAGGGTAACTCCTACGAGCAGTACTTC. Translated: CAISDKGNSYEQYF.

In its sample, this clone was seen many times. V is TRBV4-1 and J is TRBJ2-7, with unresolved D. The CDR3 runs 13 residues. Germline V gene data show CDR1 as MGHRA and CDR2 as YSYEKL. The V and J ends lost 4 bases and 3 bases respectively, with 10 bases between them. CDR3 residues: CASSLRKGYEQYF. CDR3 DNA: TGCGCCAGCAGCCTCCGGAAGGGCTACGAGCAGTACTTC.

This clone was seen at least ten times. This rearrangement joins TRBV4-2 to TRBJ2-3, with D uncertain. The CDR3 extends over 15 amino acids. Trimming pared 1 base from V and 4 bases from J, leaving 12 bases between. The germline gives CDR1 LGHNA, CDR2 YNFKEQ. The CDR3 is CASSQVDTPADTQYF. The CDR3 DNA sequence: TGTGCCAGCAGCCAAGTCGACACACCGGCAGATACGCAGTATTTT.